The 3 T cell receptor beta chains in this list originate from one sample, sequenced in a study of cytomegalovirus exposure and HLA in healthy donors. 60 Vbeta and 13 Jbeta primers were used in PCR. Here immunoSEQ multiplex PCR was the method, and the copy in TCRdb shows in-frame clones only, minus some. The sample shows hundreds of thousands of clones, 75% to 90% of them seen only once. The sequencing input was PBMCs. The receptors were sampled from a woman under 30 in good health and CMV-seronegative.

The chain uses TRBV4-1 and TRBJ1-5; 9 bases map to TRBD1. CDR1 MGHRA and CDR2 YSYEKL come from the germline V gene. This CDR3 has 17 residues. V was clipped by 2 bases and J by 4 bases; unmatched bases: 9. DNA for the CDR3: TGCGCCAGCAGCCAAAGCCCCGTCGGACAGGGGAATCAGCCCCAGCATTTT. This encodes CASSQSPVGQGNQPQHF.

The CDR3 DNA sequence: TGCGCCAGCAGGGACCCGGGACAAGGGTCCGGGGAGCTGTTTTTT. Protein: CASRDPGQGSGELFF. The chain couples TRBV5-1 to TRBJ2-2; D may be TRBD1 (6 bases). The germline CDR1 and CDR2 sequences are SGHRS and YFSETQ. The CDR3 contains 15 residues. The ends were cut back, 5 bases at V and 6 bases at J, with 17 bases in the middle.

This sequence joins TRBV6-6 and TRBJ2-5, with a possible D match to TRBD1 (5 bases). Deletions cut 5 bases from V and 5 bases from J, with 6 bases between. Germline loops: CDR1 MNHNY, CDR2 SVGAGI (reference sequence). There are 11 residues in the CDR3. In nucleotides, the CDR3 is TGTGCCAGCAGTGCAGGGGAGACCCAGTACTTC. Amino acid sequence: CASSAGETQYF.